Listed below are T cell receptor beta chains from one sample, sequenced in a study of control samples from healthy donors and cancer patients. The repertoire was sequenced with immunoSEQ multiplex PCR; TCRdb's copy has only in-frame clones and lacks some. The table has tens of thousands of clones, about 88% seen once. Input material: blood. Source of these receptors: an older woman in good health. The CDR3 runs from the conserved cysteine through the conserved F or W. A D gene is named only where the DNA matches it firmly. Rows may omit the clone size; those that give it use once, few, many or a size class.

CDR3 protein: CASSLMTAISSGANVLTF; CDR3 DNA: TGTGCCAGCAGCTTGATGACAGCGATCAGTTCTGGGGCCAACGTCCTGACTTTC; clone size: -; V gene: TRBV5-5; J gene: TRBJ2-6; D gene: -
CDR3 protein: CASSYSTDSRLTFF; CDR3 DNA: TGTGCCAGCAGTTACTCGACAGACAGTCGGTTAACTTTCTTT; clone size: -; V gene: TRBV6-5; J gene: TRBJ1-1; D gene: -
CDR3 protein: CASSEQDSMVTGELFF; CDR3 DNA: TGTGCCAGCAGTGAACAGGACAGCATGGTCACCGGGGAGCTGTTTTTT; clone size: -; V gene: TRBV6-1; J gene: TRBJ2-2; D gene: -
CDR3 protein: CASSPRSGGQGEQYF; CDR3 DNA: TGTGCCAGTAGCCCGAGGTCAGGGGGCCAGGGCGAGCAGTACTTC; clone size: -; V gene: TRBV19; J gene: TRBJ2-7; D gene: TRBD1
CDR3 protein: CASSWSRGADGEKLFF; CDR3 DNA: TGTGCCAGCAGTTGGTCTAGGGGGGCAGATGGGGAAAAACTGTTTTTT; clone size: once; V gene: TRBV6-5; J gene: TRBJ1-4; D gene: -
CDR3 protein: CASSAGQGVDGYTF; CDR3 DNA: TGTGCCAGCAGTGCAGGACAGGGGGTCGATGGCTACACCTTC; clone size: -; V gene: TRBV28; J gene: TRBJ1-2; D gene: TRBD1
CDR3 protein: CASSYMGTYEQYF; CDR3 DNA: TGTGCCAGCAGTTACATGGGCACCTACGAGCAGTACTTC; clone size: -; V gene: TRBV6-6; J gene: TRBJ2-7; D gene: -
CDR3 protein: CASSLVGIQETQYF; CDR3 DNA: TGCGCCAGCAGCTTGGTGGGCATTCAAGAGACCCAGTACTTC; clone size: -; V gene: TRBV5-1; J gene: TRBJ2-5; D gene: -
CDR3 protein: CASSGQGYNEQFF; CDR3 DNA: TGCGCCAGCAGTGGCCAGGGTTACAATGAGCAGTTCTTC; clone size: -; V gene: TRBV10-1; J gene: TRBJ2-1; D gene: -
CDR3 protein: CASSVEGRVSNQPQHF; CDR3 DNA: TGTGCCAGCAGCGTAGAGGGCAGGGTGAGCAATCAGCCCCAGCATTTT; clone size: -; V gene: TRBV9; J gene: TRBJ1-5; D gene: -
CDR3 protein: CASRLPSGGNEQFF; CDR3 DNA: TGTGCCAGCAGGTTGCCTAGCGGGGGAAATGAGCAGTTCTTC; clone size: -; V gene: TRBV2; J gene: TRBJ2-1; D gene: TRBD2
CDR3 protein: CASRANTEAFF; CDR3 DNA: TGTGCCAGCAGAGCGAACACTGAAGCTTTCTTT; clone size: once; V gene: TRBV2; J gene: TRBJ1-1; D gene: -
CDR3 protein: CASSVGGENYEQYF; CDR3 DNA: TGTGCCAGCAGCGTAGGGGGAGAGAACTACGAGCAGTACTTC; clone size: -; V gene: TRBV9; J gene: TRBJ2-7; D gene: -
CDR3 protein: CASSFNKNTEAFF; CDR3 DNA: TGTGCCAGCAGCTTTAACAAAAACACTGAAGCTTTCTTT; clone size: -; V gene: TRBV5-4; J gene: TRBJ1-1; D gene: -
CDR3 protein: CASSHRGSQHF; CDR3 DNA: TGTGCCAGTAGTCACCGGGGGAGCCAGCATTTT; clone size: -; V gene: TRBV19; J gene: TRBJ1-5; D gene: -
CDR3 protein: CASSQADTEAFF; CDR3 DNA: TGCGCCAGCAGCCAGGCAGACACTGAAGCTTTCTTT; clone size: once; V gene: TRBV4-3; J gene: TRBJ1-1; D gene: -
CDR3 protein: CASSPRQGAEQFF; CDR3 DNA: TGTGCCAGCAGCCCCCGACAGGGGGCTGAGCAGTTCTTC; clone size: -; V gene: TRBV4-2; J gene: TRBJ2-1; D gene: TRBD1
CDR3 protein: CATTLRGYGTDTQYF; CDR3 DNA: TGTGCCACCACCTTGAGGGGCTACGGCACAGATACGCAGTATTTT; clone size: -; V gene: TRBV6-5; J gene: TRBJ2-3; D gene: -
CDR3 protein: CSVQGGAGYTTEAFF; CDR3 DNA: TGCAGCGTTCAGGGGGGGGCGGGCTACACCACTGAAGCTTTCTTT; clone size: -; V gene: TRBV29-1; J gene: TRBJ1-1; D gene: TRBD1
CDR3 protein: CASIRTGGNSNYGYTF; CDR3 DNA: TGTGCCAGCATTAGGACAGGGGGCAACTCTAACTATGGCTACACCTTC; clone size: -; V gene: TRBV6-6; J gene: TRBJ1-2; D gene: TRBD1